A selection of T cell receptor beta chains follows, all from one sample in a study of CD8 T cells in Susac syndrome. TCRdb reanalysed the immunoSEQ multiplex PCR reads using MiXCR and keeps one entry per CDR3 protein. The sample carries roughly 200,000 distinct CDR3 sequences, over 75% recorded once. Sequencing was done on a sample of CD4+ T cells from PBMCs. These receptors were collected from a human donor with Susac syndrome. The CDR3 runs from the conserved cysteine through the conserved F or W. The order of the fields is J gene, D gene, V gene, clone size, CDR3 DNA, CDR3 protein. A D gene is named only where the DNA matches it firmly. Clone size is given for some rows only: seen once, a few or many times, or a class if the clone is expanded.

j_gene: TRBJ1-2; d_gene: NA; v_gene: TRBV15; abundance: NA; CDR3nt: TGTGCCACCAGCAGAGAGGCAGCTAACTATGGCTACACCTTC; CDR3aa: CATSREAANYGYTF
j_gene: TRBJ2-5; d_gene: NA; v_gene: TRBV20-1; abundance: NA; CDR3nt: TGCAGTGCTAGTCCCCCCCGGAAACCTCAAGAGACCCAGTACTTC; CDR3aa: CSASPPRKPQETQYF
j_gene: TRBJ1-2; d_gene: NA; v_gene: TRBV3-1; abundance: NA; CDR3nt: TGTGCCAGCAGCCAACAAGGACGTGGCTACACCTTC; CDR3aa: CASSQQGRGYTF
j_gene: TRBJ2-1; d_gene: NA; v_gene: TRBV3-1; abundance: once; CDR3nt: TGTGCCAGCAGTTCCCGGGACTTTAATGAGCAGTTCTTC; CDR3aa: CASSSRDFNEQFF
j_gene: TRBJ2-7; d_gene: NA; v_gene: TRBV5-6; abundance: few; CDR3nt: TGTGCCAGCAGCTTCCAGGACAGACTCTCCTACGAGCAGTACTTC; CDR3aa: CASSFQDRLSYEQYF
j_gene: TRBJ1-6; d_gene: TRBD1; v_gene: TRBV20-1; abundance: NA; CDR3nt: TGCAGTGCTAGAGCGAGACAGGGGGTAGACTCACCCCTCCACTTT; CDR3aa: CSARARQGVDSPLHF
j_gene: TRBJ2-3; d_gene: NA; v_gene: TRBV11-1; abundance: few; CDR3nt: TGTGCCAGCAGCTTAGCTGATGGGGAGAGTACTTATACGCAGTATTTT; CDR3aa: CASSLADGESTYTQYF
j_gene: TRBJ2-2; d_gene: TRBD1; v_gene: TRBV30; abundance: NA; CDR3nt: TGTGCCTGGGGGACAGGGGGCACGAACACCGGGGAGCTGTTTTTT; CDR3aa: CAWGTGGTNTGELFF
j_gene: TRBJ2-1; d_gene: TRBD2; v_gene: TRBV28; abundance: NA; CDR3nt: TGTGCCAGCAGTGATAGCGGGGGGGCCCGGTTCGAGTTCTTC; CDR3aa: CASSDSGGARFEFF
j_gene: TRBJ2-1; d_gene: TRBD2; v_gene: TRBV29-1; abundance: NA; CDR3nt: TGCAGCGTTGAAAGGCGAAGCGGGGGGGCTTACAATGAGCAGTTCTTC; CDR3aa: CSVERRSGGAYNEQFF
j_gene: TRBJ1-5; d_gene: NA; v_gene: TRBV2; abundance: NA; CDR3nt: TGTGCCAGCACGCCGGAAAGCAATCAGCCCCAGCATTTT; CDR3aa: CASTPESNQPQHF
j_gene: TRBJ2-7; d_gene: NA; v_gene: TRBV3-1; abundance: NA; CDR3nt: TGTGCCAGCAGCCAAGGCCCCTCGGGGATCTACGAGCAGTACTTC; CDR3aa: CASSQGPSGIYEQYF
j_gene: TRBJ1-2; d_gene: NA; v_gene: TRBV2; abundance: NA; CDR3nt: TGTGCCAGCAGTGAATTTGAGGGGAACTATGGCTACACCTTC; CDR3aa: CASSEFEGNYGYTF
j_gene: TRBJ2-1; d_gene: TRBD2; v_gene: TRBV20-1; abundance: NA; CDR3nt: TGCAGTGCTAGAGATCCGGGACTAGCGGGAGATGAGCAGTTCTTC; CDR3aa: CSARDPGLAGDEQFF
j_gene: TRBJ2-5; d_gene: NA; v_gene: TRBV18; abundance: NA; CDR3nt: TGTGCCAGCTCACCAACCGTGGGGACCCAGTACTTC; CDR3aa: CASSPTVGTQYF
j_gene: TRBJ2-4; d_gene: TRBD2; v_gene: TRBV19; abundance: NA; CDR3nt: TGTGCCAGTAGTATTGACGCCAGCGGGAGGGCCTCAGCCAAAAACATTCAGTACTTC; CDR3aa: CASSIDASGRASAKNIQYF